This T cell receptor (beta chain) was sequenced during a study of T cell responses to AZD1222 COVID-19 vaccine. General study findings and limits: CD4 TCRs covered the whole spike, strongest at regions 160-218 and 743-854. Without day 14 samples, only post-peak T cell repertoires were studied. Donors in the cohort were predominantly white British and more often female, and clonal diversity was possibly underestimated.

CDR1 and CDR2 from the germline V gene are SEHNR and FQNEAQ (reference sequence). Deletions cut 5 bases from V and 5 bases from J, with 10 bases between. The CDR3 is made up of 13 amino acids. Data came from immunoSEQ multiplex PCR; TCRdb stores just in-frame clones and leaves some out. In the table there are some 91,000 clones, over 85% of which are singletons. Of note for this clone: Its antigen is unknown.

This receptor was identified in an adult in good health. The chain links TRBV7-9 to TRBJ1-5; D perhaps matches TRBD1 (6 bases). The source material was peripheral blood, sampled on day 0 of AZD1222 vaccination. The CDR3 DNA sequence: TGTGCCAGCAGCAACCCAGGGGATCAGCCCCAGCATTTT. Its protein product is CASSNPGDQPQHF.